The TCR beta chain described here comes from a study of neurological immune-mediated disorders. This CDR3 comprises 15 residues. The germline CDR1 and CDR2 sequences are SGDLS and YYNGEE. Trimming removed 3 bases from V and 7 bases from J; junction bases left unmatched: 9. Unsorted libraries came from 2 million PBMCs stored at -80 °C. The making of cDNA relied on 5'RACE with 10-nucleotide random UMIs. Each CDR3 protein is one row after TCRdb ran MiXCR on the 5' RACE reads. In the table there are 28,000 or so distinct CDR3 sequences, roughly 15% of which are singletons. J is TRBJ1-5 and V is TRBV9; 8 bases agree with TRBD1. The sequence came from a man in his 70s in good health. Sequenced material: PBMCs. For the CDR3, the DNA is TGTGCCAGCAGCGCGGCAGGGGGCGCGGGACAGCCCCAGCATTTT. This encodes CASSAAGGAGQPQHF.